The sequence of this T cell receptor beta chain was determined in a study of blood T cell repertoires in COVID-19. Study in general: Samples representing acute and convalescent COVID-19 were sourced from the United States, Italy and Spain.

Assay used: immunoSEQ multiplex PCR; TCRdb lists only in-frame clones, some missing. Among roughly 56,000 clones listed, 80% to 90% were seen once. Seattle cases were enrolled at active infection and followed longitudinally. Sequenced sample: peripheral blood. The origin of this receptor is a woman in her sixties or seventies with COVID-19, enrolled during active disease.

CDR3 sequence: CASTKGGTSGNQETQYF. Here the CDR3 DNA reads TGTGCCAGTACCAAAGGGGGGACTAGCGGAAACCAAGAGACCCAGTACTTC. The chain combines TRBV19 with TRBJ2-5; 11 bases line up with TRBD2. CDR1 is LNHDA and CDR2 is SQIVND in the germline V gene (reference sequence). This CDR3 region has 17 residues. J gave up 0 bases and V 7 bases, and 10 bases lay outside the gene matches. Based on the CDR3 plus reference TRBV19 and TRBJ2-5, the full variable domain is DGGITQSPKYLFRKEGQNVTLSCEQNLNHDAMYWYRQDPGQGLRLIYYSQIVNDFQKGDIAEGYSVSREKKESFPLTVTSAQKNPTAFYLCASTKGGTSGNQETQYFGPGTRLLVL.